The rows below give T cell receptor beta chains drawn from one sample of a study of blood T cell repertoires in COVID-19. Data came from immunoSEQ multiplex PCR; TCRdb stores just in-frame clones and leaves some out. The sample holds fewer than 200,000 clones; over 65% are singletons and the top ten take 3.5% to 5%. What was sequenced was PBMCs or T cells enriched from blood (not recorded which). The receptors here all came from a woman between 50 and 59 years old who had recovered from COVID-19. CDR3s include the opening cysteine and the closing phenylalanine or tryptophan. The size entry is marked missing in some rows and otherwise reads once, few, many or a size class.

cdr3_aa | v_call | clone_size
CASRKTGNRYGYTF | TRBV19 | -
CASSNRTSRNEQFF | TRBV9 | -
CAWSPGGSPMNIQYF | TRBV30 | -
CASSLAGQENSPLHF | TRBV7-8 | -
CASSDTRNQPQHF | TRBV19 | -
CASSEIVGRWTEAFF | TRBV6-1 | few
CASSPRAGGEPQHF | TRBV18 | -
CSASNAGGTDTQYF | TRBV20-1 | -
CASSRTSGGPNTGELFF | TRBV18 | -
CASSQIQGARETQYF | TRBV19 | -
CASSLLLRGGGNTIYF | TRBV28 | -
CASSPLGLEAFF | TRBV2 | -
CASSPGQTEAFF | TRBV19 | -
CASSPQRESSYNEQFF | TRBV18 | few
CASSSGLGTDTQYF | TRBV5-1 | -
CASSLRVNMNTEAFF | TRBV4-1 | -
CASSPGTPNAGYTF | TRBV5-6 | -
CASRATGEWTEAFF | TRBV2 | -
CASSQVEQGRSEQFF | TRBV4-2 | -
CASSQLGTAGANVLTF | TRBV4-1 | -